These 11 T cell receptor beta chains came from one sample sequenced in a study of T cell changes during pregnancy in multiple sclerosis. Here immunoSEQ multiplex PCR was the method, and the copy in TCRdb shows in-frame clones only, minus some. The sample records some 80,000 clones, under 95% being singletons. The source was peripheral blood, collected before pregnancy. Source of these receptors: a female donor with multiple sclerosis, enrolled in a pregnancy study.

The chain uses TRBV7-3 and TRBJ2-2, with TRBD1 matching over 9 bases. Trimming cost V 5 bases and J 5 bases; bases outside gene matches: 12. The CDR3 has 17 residues. CDR1 and CDR2 (germline): SGHTA, FQGTGA. The CDR3, as DNA: TGTGCCAGCAGCCACCGGGGGGACAGGGACGGTACCGGGGAGCTGTTTTTT. It translates to CASSHRGDRDGTGELFF.

The V gene is TRBV29-1, the J gene TRBJ2-7, with 7 positions matching TRBD1. CDR1 and CDR2 from the germline V gene are SQVTM and ANQGSEA. The junction had 24 bases not matched to a gene; V was cut back by 6 bases and J by 7 bases. The CDR3 has 17 amino acids. The CDR3 is CSVLNRDRAPPSGEQYF. The CDR3 coding sequence is TGCAGCGTCCTTAACCGGGACAGAGCCCCACCGTCCGGAGAGCAGTACTTC.

CDR3 residues: CASSLSSQTDRVGEQFF. CDR3 in DNA: TGTGCCAGCAGTTTATCTAGCCAGACTGACAGGGTTGGAGAGCAGTTCTTC. The chain uses TRBV28 and TRBJ2-1; 7 bases are shared with TRBD1. This CDR3 is built from 17 residues. CDR1 MDHEN and CDR2 SYDVKM come from the germline V gene. The V segment lost 1 base and the J segment 10 bases; nucleotides outside the gene matches: 16.

V usage is TRBV6-6 and J usage is TRBJ2-7, with 8 bases that match TRBD1. This CDR3 is 14 amino acids long. The germline V gene encodes CDR1 MNHNY and CDR2 SVGAGI (reference sequence). J lost 5 bases, V lost 5 bases, and 8 bases had no gene match. This CDR3 reads CASSPLGQGHEQYF. The CDR3 DNA is TGTGCCAGCAGTCCACTTGGACAGGGTCACGAGCAGTACTTC.

The V gene is TRBV7-8, the J gene TRBJ2-1; tentative D call: TRBD2 (6 bases). This CDR3 has 15 residues. V was trimmed by 8 bases and J by 2 bases, leaving 16 bases between them. Germline V gene sequence: CDR1 SGHVS, CDR2 FQNEAQ. The CDR3 reads CASSEGTATYNEQFF. CDR3 DNA: TGTGCCAGCTCGGAGGGGACCGCCACCTACAATGAGCAGTTCTTC.

The gene calls are TRBV4-1 and TRBJ2-5; TRBD1 matches at 7 bases. The germline CDR1 and CDR2 sequences are MGHRA and YSYEKL. V shed 2 bases, J shed 4 bases, and the junction held 7 bases outside the gene matches. This CDR3 spans 15 amino acids. The chain's CDR3 is CASSQLDRAPETQYF. The CDR3 region has the DNA TGCGCCAGCAGCCAACTAGACAGGGCCCCAGAGACCCAGTACTTC.

V gene TRBV5-5 combines with J gene TRBJ2-2; 9 nucleotides align to TRBD1. Germline CDR1 and CDR2: SGHKS and YYEKEE (reference sequence). The CDR3 is made up of 15 amino acids. Trimming at V came to 4 bases and at J to 0 bases, leaving 1 base not matched to a gene. The CDR3 coding sequence is TGTGCCAGCAGCCGACAGGGGGCGAACACCGGGGAGCTGTTTTTT. Its translation is CASSRQGANTGELFF.

The chain links TRBV5-6 to TRBJ2-1; 9 nucleotides line up with TRBD2. CDR1 SGHDT and CDR2 YYEEEE come from the germline V gene. V trimming: 2 bases; J trimming: 7 bases; junction bases outside the gene matches: 10. This CDR3 has 16 amino acids. The CDR3 sequence: CASSLGPLAGSNEQFF. As DNA, the CDR3 is TGTGCCAGCAGCTTAGGCCCCCTAGCGGGAAGTAATGAGCAGTTCTTC. Full variable domain (remainder filled in from reference TRBV5-6 and TRBJ2-1): DAGVTQSPTHLIKTRGQQVTLRCSPKSGHDTVSWYQQALGQGPQFIFQYYEEEERQRGNFPDRFSGHQFPNYSSELNVNALLLGDSALYLCASSLGPLAGSNEQFFGPGTRLTVL.

This clone was counted once. This chain's CDR3 is CASSQELAGKLAKNIQYF. In DNA, the CDR3 is TGTGCCAGCAGCCAGGAACTAGCGGGTAAACTAGCCAAAAACATTCAGTACTTC. This chain joins TRBV4-2 and TRBJ2-4; 9 bases are shared with TRBD2. With V trimmed by 3 bases and J by 0 bases, 9 bases remained unmatched. This CDR3 region has 18 residues. Germline V gene lookup returns CDR1 LGHNA and CDR2 YNFKEQ.

The V gene is TRBV29-1, the J gene TRBJ2-7; a possible D gene is TRBD2 (5 bases). The germline CDR1 and CDR2 sequences are SQVTM and ANQGSEA. CDR3 length equals 14 residues. With 0 bases removed from V and 0 bases from J, the gap between germline ends came to 9 bases. The CDR3 DNA is TGCAGCGTTGAAGATCCCGGGGTCTCCTACGAGCAGTACTTC. Protein product: CSVEDPGVSYEQYF.

This chain joins TRBV27 and TRBJ1-2, with D possibly being TRBD1 (5 bases). This CDR3 contains 13 residues. The V end lost 5 bases, the J end lost 3 bases, and 10 bases lay between the germline ends. Looked up from germline, CDR1 is MNHEY and CDR2 is SMNVEV (reference sequence). As DNA, the CDR3 is TGTGCCAGCAGTATAACAGGCGACTATGGCTACACCTTC. It specifies CASSITGDYGYTF.